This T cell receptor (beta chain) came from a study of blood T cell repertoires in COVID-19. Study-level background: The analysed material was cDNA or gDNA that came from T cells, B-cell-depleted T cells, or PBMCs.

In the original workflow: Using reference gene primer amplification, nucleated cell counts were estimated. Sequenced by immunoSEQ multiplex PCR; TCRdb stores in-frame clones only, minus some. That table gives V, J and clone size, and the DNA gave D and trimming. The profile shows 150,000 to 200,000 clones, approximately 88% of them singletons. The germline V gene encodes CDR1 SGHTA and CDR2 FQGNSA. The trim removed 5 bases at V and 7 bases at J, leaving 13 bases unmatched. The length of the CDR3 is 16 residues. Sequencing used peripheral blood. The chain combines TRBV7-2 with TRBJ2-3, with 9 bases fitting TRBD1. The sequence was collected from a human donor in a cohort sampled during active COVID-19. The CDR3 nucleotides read TGTGCCAGCAGCGCCTACAGGGGGCGCAAGGGGAATACGCAGTATTTT. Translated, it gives CASSAYRGRKGNTQYF.